Each of the 18 T cell receptor beta chains below was sequenced from the same sample in a study of shared clonotypes between healthy human individuals. Naive CD8 populations comprised CD45RO-negative cells positively selected for CCR7, excluding terminally differentiated effector memory CD45RA+ cells. The assay was immunoSEQ multiplex PCR, and TCRdb's table has in-frame clones only and misses some. The repertoire holds about 2.1 million clones, with about 93% as singletons. Sequences were obtained from naive CD8+ T cells from PBMCs. These receptors all come from a man aged 18 to 29 in good health. Some clones in this sample may be carry-over from other donors' samples.

This chain connects TRBV4-1 to TRBJ1-1, with 12 positions matching TRBD1. In germline, CDR1 is MGHRA, CDR2 YSYEKL. This CDR3 contains 16 residues. The V and J ends lost 1 base and 6 bases, in that order; junction bases with no gene match: 6. For the CDR3, the DNA is TGCGCCAGCAGCCAAGTTGGGACAGGGGGCCTCGCTGAAGCTTTCTTT. Residues: CASSQVGTGGLAEAFF.

The count of this clone is one. The chain is built from TRBV7-9 and TRBJ2-1; D uncertain. The CDR3 covers 14 residues. With 4 bases removed from V and 2 bases from J, the gap between germline ends came to 9 bases. Per germline, CDR1 SEHNR and CDR2 FQNEAQ (reference sequence). The DNA of the CDR3 is TGTGCCAGCAGCTCACAGAAAACCTACAATGAGCAGTTCTTC. This encodes CASSSQKTYNEQFF.

CDR3 DNA: TGTGCCAGCAGCTTGGTAGGGGACAACGAGCAGTACTTC. Translated, it gives CASSLVGDNEQYF. The gene calls are TRBV5-5 and TRBJ2-7, with a possible D match to TRBD1 (6 bases). The V end lost 0 bases, the J end lost 5 bases, and 9 bases lay between the germline ends. The CDR3 extends over 13 amino acids. CDR1 and CDR2 from the germline V gene are SGHKS and YYEKEE (reference sequence).

As regards this clone: Distinct nucleotide sequences in the sample also encode this CDR3. This rearrangement joins TRBV5-1 to TRBJ1-1; D is unclear. From germline, CDR1 is SGHRS and CDR2 YFSETQ. The CDR3 runs to 13 residues. The V gene lost 0 bases and the J gene lost 6 bases, with 9 bases spanning the gap. CDR3 DNA sequence: TGCGCCAGCAGCTTGGCAACCGGGTCTGAAGCTTTCTTT. Residues: CASSLATGSEAFF.

About this clone: Other nucleotide sequences in the sample specify the same CDR3. This chain joins TRBV27 and TRBJ1-1, with D uncertain. The CDR3 extends over 14 amino acids. Germline loops: CDR1 MNHEY, CDR2 SMNVEV (reference sequence). With 4 bases removed from V and 2 bases from J, the gap between germline ends came to 11 bases. The CDR3 DNA sequence: TGTGCCAGCAGTTCCAGGACCGTTAACACTGAAGCTTTCTTT. Translating it yields CASSSRTVNTEAFF.

This chain connects TRBV30 to TRBJ1-5; possible D gene TRBD1, 5 bases. CDR1 GTSNPN and CDR2 SVGIG come from the germline V gene (reference sequence). V lost 3 bases and J 3 bases, leaving 21 bases between the germline ends. There are 17 residues in the CDR3. CDR3 protein: CAWRGQGSKGFNQPQHF. CDR3 nucleotides: TGTGCCTGGAGAGGTCAGGGATCTAAGGGTTTCAATCAGCCCCAGCATTTT.

The rearrangement uses TRBV19 and TRBJ1-5; TRBD1 agrees at 11 bases. The CDR3 sequence is 19 residues long. The V gene end was trimmed by 3 bases and the J gene end by 3 bases; junction bases not matched to a gene: 13. Germline values: CDR1 LNHDA, CDR2 SQIVND (reference sequence). Here the CDR3 DNA reads TGTGCCAGTAGTATCGATCCGGACCGGACAGGGGGCCACAATCAGCCCCAGCATTTT. It encodes CASSIDPDRTGGHNQPQHF. Full variable domain (outside the CDR3, taken from reference TRBV19 and TRBJ1-5): DGGITQSPKYLFRKEGQNVTLSCEQNLNHDAMYWYRQDPGQGLRLIYYSQIVNDFQKGDIAEGYSVSREKKESFPLTVTSAQKNPTAFYLCASSIDPDRTGGHNQPQHFGDGTRLSIL.

Regarding this clone: Other nucleotide sequences in the sample specify the same CDR3. The chain has TRBV9 and TRBJ2-2; D call uncertain. The V gene's germline CDR1 is SGDLS and CDR2 YYNGEE. V lost 5 bases and J lost 0, with 2 bases in between. This CDR3 contains 12 residues. DNA of the CDR3: TGTGCCAGCAGTTCGAACACCGGGGAGCTGTTTTTT. This codes for CASSSNTGELFF.

This chain connects TRBV27 to TRBJ2-7, with TRBD2 matching 8 bases. CDR3 length: 17 residues. Germline trimming cut 6 bases from V and 6 bases from J; bases unmatched to any gene: 19. Germline CDR1 MNHEY, CDR2 SMNVEV (reference sequence). The CDR3 DNA is TGTGCCAGCAGGCCATGGGGGGCGGCGGGAGGTCTAAGCGAGCAGTACTTC. Translated: CASRPWGAAGGLSEQYF.

The chain links TRBV4-2 to TRBJ2-7, with 9 positions matching TRBD2. V lost 3 bases, J lost 6 bases, and 21 bases stayed unmatched. This CDR3 spans 19 amino acids. In germline, CDR1 is LGHNA, CDR2 YNFKEQ. The CDR3 loop is CASSQGGFRAGGKQGEQYF. The DNA for the CDR3 is TGTGCCAGCAGCCAGGGGGGTTTCCGCGCGGGAGGGAAGCAGGGCGAGCAGTACTTC.

V usage is TRBV6-5 and J usage is TRBJ1-1; unclear D gene. Per the germline V gene, CDR1 is MNHEY and CDR2 is SVGAGI. The CDR3 has 16 residues. V lost 0 bases to trimming and J lost 1 base, with 12 bases between them. Here the CDR3 DNA reads TGTGCCAGCAGTTACTCGAGGAGGAGGTGGAACACTGAAGCTTTCTTT. The encoded protein is CASSYSRRRWNTEAFF.

The chain carries TRBV19 and TRBJ1-1, with D maybe TRBD1 (5 bases). The germline V gene encodes CDR1 LNHDA and CDR2 SQIVND (reference sequence). This CDR3 is built from 14 residues. The germline V and J ends were trimmed by 7 bases and 3 bases, with 15 bases remaining between them. In DNA, the CDR3 is TGTGCCAGTAAACCCTACCGGGGACACACTGAAGCTTTCTTT. Protein: CASKPYRGHTEAFF.

The genes are TRBV7-8 and TRBJ2-7; TRBD2 aligns across 8 bases. With V trimmed by 4 bases and J by 7 bases, 3 bases remained unmatched. The CDR3 is made up of 12 amino acids. Germline loops: CDR1 SGHVS, CDR2 FQNEAQ. The CDR3 protein is CASSSPGGEQYF. CDR3 in DNA: TGTGCCAGCAGCTCCCCGGGGGGGGAGCAGTACTTC.

This chain uses TRBV19 with TRBJ2-7, with 8 bases identical to TRBD1. Germline trimming cut 3 bases from V and 7 bases from J; bases unmatched to any gene: 5. CDR3 length equals 13 residues. From germline, CDR1 is LNHDA and CDR2 SQIVND (reference sequence). CDR3 sequence: CASSMQGAREQYF. The CDR3 DNA sequence: TGTGCCAGTAGTATGCAGGGGGCTCGGGAGCAGTACTTC.

The chain joins TRBV6-5 to TRBJ2-1; the D gene is possibly TRBD2 (7 bases). Germline V gene data show CDR1 as MNHEY and CDR2 as SVGAGI. This CDR3 is 15 amino acids long. V was shortened by 6 bases and J by 6 bases, with 18 bases between the two germline ends. CDR3 sequence reads: CASSSTGTTANEQFF. The CDR3 region has the DNA TGTGCCAGCAGCTCAACAGGGACTACCGCCAATGAGCAGTTCTTC.

V usage is TRBV7-6 and J usage is TRBJ2-3, with 9 bases aligning to TRBD2. CDR3 length equals 15 residues. CDR1 is SGHVS and CDR2 is FNYEAQ in the germline V gene. Germline trimming cut 6 bases from V and 4 bases from J; bases unmatched to any gene: 8. The CDR3 reads CASSHIAGAADTQYF. The CDR3 region has the DNA TGTGCCAGCAGTCATATAGCGGGAGCTGCAGATACGCAGTATTTT.

The rearrangement uses TRBV21-1 and TRBJ1-5; the table gives TRBD1 as D, unverified against the DNA. TRBV21-1 is a documented pseudogene. The CDR3 totals 15 residues. CDR3 nucleotides: TGTGCCAGCAGCAGGGACAGGAAGGGCGATCAGCCCCAGCATTTT. Translated, it gives CASSRDRKGDQPQHF.

This clone was seen just once. The chain uses TRBV27 and TRBJ2-7; possible D gene TRBD2, 5 bases. V lost 6 bases and J lost 3, with 18 bases in between. The germline gives CDR1 MNHEY, CDR2 SMNVEV (reference sequence). CDR3 length equals 15 residues. CDR3: CASSGIGPLGYEQYF. The CDR3 coding sequence is TGTGCCAGCAGCGGGATCGGGCCATTGGGCTACGAGCAGTACTTC.